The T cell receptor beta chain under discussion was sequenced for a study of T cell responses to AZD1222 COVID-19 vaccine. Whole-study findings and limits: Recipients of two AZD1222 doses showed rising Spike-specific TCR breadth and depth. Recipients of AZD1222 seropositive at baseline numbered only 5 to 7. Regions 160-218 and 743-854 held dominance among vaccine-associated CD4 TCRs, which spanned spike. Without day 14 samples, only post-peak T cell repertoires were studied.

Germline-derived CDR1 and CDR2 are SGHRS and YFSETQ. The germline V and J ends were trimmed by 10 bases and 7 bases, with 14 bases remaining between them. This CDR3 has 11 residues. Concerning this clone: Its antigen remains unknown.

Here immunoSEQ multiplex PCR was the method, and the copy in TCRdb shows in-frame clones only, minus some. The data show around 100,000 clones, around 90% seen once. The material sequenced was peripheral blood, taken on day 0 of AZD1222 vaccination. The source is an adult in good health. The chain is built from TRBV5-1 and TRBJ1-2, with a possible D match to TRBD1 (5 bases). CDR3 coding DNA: TGCGCCCCCCTGGGGGGGAGTGGCTACACCTTC. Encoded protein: CAPLGGSGYTF. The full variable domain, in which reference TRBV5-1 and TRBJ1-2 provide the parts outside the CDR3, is KAGVTQTPRYLIKTRGQQVTLSCSPISGHRSVSWYQQTPGQGLQFLFEYFSETQRNKGNFPGRFSGRQFSNSRSEMNVSTLELGDSALYLCAPLGGSGYTFGSGTRLTVV.